This T cell receptor (beta chain) comes out of a study of OX40 agonist ivuxolimab in advanced cancers. TCRdb's copy holds only in-frame clones and misses some; the assay was immunoSEQ multiplex PCR. The sample holds tens of thousands of clones, roughly 87% seen once. The sequences come from CD4+ or CD8+ T cells sorted from blood, collected in a trial of the OX40 agonist ivuxolimab. The receptor was isolated from an adult with an advanced solid tumor such as melanoma, head and neck, liver or kidney cancer.

The CDR3 here is CASSLATGGHVDTQYF. The CDR3 DNA is TGTGCCAGCAGCTTAGCAACAGGGGGGCACGTGGATACGCAGTATTTT. V usage is TRBV7-8 and J usage is TRBJ2-3; 8 bases line up with TRBD1. V trimming: 0 bases; J trimming: 6 bases; junction bases outside the gene matches: 8. Germline values: CDR1 SGHVS, CDR2 FQNEAQ. The CDR3 is 16 residues long.